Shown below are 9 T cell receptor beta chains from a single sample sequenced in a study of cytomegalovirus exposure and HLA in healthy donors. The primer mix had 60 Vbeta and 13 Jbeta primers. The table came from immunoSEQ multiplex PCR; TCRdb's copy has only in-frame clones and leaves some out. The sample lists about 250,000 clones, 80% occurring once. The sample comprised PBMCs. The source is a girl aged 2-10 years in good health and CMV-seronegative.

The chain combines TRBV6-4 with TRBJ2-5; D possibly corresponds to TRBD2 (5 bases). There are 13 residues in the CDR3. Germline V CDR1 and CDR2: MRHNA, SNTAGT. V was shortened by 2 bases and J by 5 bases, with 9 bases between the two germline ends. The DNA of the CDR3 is TGTGCCAGCAGTGACCGAGGGCGGGAGACCCAGTACTTC. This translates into CASSDRGRETQYF.

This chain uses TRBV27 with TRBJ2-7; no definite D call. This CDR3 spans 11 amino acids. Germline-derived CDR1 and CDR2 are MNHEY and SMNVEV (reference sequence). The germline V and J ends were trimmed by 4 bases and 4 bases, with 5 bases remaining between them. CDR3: CASSSNYEQYF. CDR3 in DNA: TGTGCCAGCAGTTCCAATTACGAGCAGTACTTC.

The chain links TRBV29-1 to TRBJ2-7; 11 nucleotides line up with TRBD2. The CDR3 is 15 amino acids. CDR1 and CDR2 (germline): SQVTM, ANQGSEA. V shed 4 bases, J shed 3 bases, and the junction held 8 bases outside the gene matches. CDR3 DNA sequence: TGCAGCGTTGTGTTCGGGACTAGCGGTCTCTACGAGCAGTACTTC. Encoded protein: CSVVFGTSGLYEQYF.

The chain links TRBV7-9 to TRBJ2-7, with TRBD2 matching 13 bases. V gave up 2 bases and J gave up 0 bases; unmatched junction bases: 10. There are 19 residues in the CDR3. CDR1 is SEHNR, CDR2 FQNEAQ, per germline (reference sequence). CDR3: CASSLTPGLAGMGSYEQYF. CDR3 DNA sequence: TGTGCCAGCAGCTTAACACCGGGACTAGCGGGGATGGGCTCCTACGAGCAGTACTTC.

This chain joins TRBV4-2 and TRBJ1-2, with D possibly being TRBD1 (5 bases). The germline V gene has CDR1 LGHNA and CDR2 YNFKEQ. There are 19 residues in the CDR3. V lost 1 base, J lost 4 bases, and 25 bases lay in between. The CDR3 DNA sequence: TGTGCCAGCAGCCAAGGTGGTCTTTACACAGGACGCTCGCCCTATGGCTACACCTTC. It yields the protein CASSQGGLYTGRSPYGYTF.

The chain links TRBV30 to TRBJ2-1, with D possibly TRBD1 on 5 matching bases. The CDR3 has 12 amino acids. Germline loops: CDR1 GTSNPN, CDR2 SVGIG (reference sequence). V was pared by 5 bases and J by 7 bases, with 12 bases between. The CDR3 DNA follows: TGTGCCTGGCTAGGACACACAAATGAGCAGTTCTTC. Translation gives CAWLGHTNEQFF.

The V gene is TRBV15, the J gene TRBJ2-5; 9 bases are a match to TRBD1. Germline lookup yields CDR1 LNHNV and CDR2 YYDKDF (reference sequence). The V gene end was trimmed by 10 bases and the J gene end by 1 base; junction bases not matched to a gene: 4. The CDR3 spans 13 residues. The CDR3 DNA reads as TGTGCCATCGGACAGGGGATCCAAGAGACCCAGTACTTC. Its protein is CAIGQGIQETQYF.

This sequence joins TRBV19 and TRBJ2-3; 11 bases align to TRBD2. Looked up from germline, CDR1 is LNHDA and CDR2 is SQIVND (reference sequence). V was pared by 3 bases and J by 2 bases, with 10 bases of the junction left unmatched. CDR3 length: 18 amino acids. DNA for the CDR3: TGTGCCAGTAGTATTGGGTTAGCGGGGGGGCCCGCCACAGATACGCAGTATTTT. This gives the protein CASSIGLAGGPATDTQYF.

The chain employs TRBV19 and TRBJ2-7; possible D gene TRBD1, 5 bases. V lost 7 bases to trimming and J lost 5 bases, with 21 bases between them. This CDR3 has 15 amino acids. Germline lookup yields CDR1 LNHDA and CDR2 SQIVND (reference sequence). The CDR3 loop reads CASIHPGAQVDEQYF. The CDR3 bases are TGTGCCAGTATTCACCCTGGGGCACAGGTAGACGAGCAGTACTTC.